This T cell receptor beta chain was identified during a study of blood T cell repertoires in COVID-19. As for the study in general: Donors in the United States, Italy and Spain gave samples during acute or convalescent COVID-19.

Assay: immunoSEQ multiplex PCR; the TCRdb copy retains only in-frame clones and omits some. Of 150,000 to 200,000 clones listed, about 83% are singletons. This CDR3 spans 16 amino acids. Germline V gives CDR1 SGDLS, CDR2 YYNGEE. The V segment lost 3 bases and the J segment 1 base; nucleotides outside the gene matches: 5. The specimen sequenced was peripheral blood. V and J are TRBV9 and TRBJ2-3; TRBD1 aligns across 10 bases. The TCR comes from a man aged 18 to 29 with active or convalescent COVID-19. CDR3 in DNA: TGTGCCAGCAGCGGGAGACAGGGGGCCGGCACAGATACGCAGTATTTT. It translates to CASSGRQGAGTDTQYF.